This entry lists 30 T cell receptor beta chains sequenced from one sample in a study of T cells in Graves' hyperthyroidism and ophthalmopathy. The investigators amplified TCR beta CDR3 regions from RNA transcripts. First-round RT-PCR targeting the TCR CDR3 was performed with the HTBI primer set. In TCRdb, the multiplex PCR reads were re-called with MiXCR into one record per CDR3 protein. The table records a few hundred thousand distinct CDR3 sequences, approximately 15% of them present only once. Specimen: blood. The receptor source for this set is a woman aged 40 to 50 with Graves' ophthalmopathy.

The chain is built from TRBV19 and TRBJ2-7; tentative D call: TRBD1 (6 bases). The ends were cut back, 3 bases at V and 0 bases at J, with 15 bases in the middle. From germline, CDR1 is LNHDA and CDR2 SQIVND (reference sequence). The CDR3 extends over 16 amino acids. In nucleotides, the CDR3 is TGTGCCAGTAGTATTTTTACAGGGCCCGCCTCCTACGAGCAGTACTTC. It codes for CASSIFTGPASYEQYF.

This clonotype was detected many times. Germline and junction disagree at one end, which may indicate a read error. This chain joins TRBV6-1 and TRBJ1-1; 9 bases are a match to TRBD1. This CDR3 spans 14 amino acids. CDR1 and CDR2 (germline): MNHNS, SASEGT. The DNA of the CDR3 is TGTGCCAGCACTCCAGGACAGGGGAACGCTGAAGCTTTCTTT. It translates to CASTPGQGNAEAFF.

V is TRBV29-1 and J is TRBJ2-1, with D possibly TRBD2 on 6 matching bases. V dropped 6 bases and J dropped 2 bases, with 14 bases sitting between them. This CDR3 spans 14 amino acids. The germline CDR1 and CDR2 sequences are SQVTM and ANQGSEA. In DNA form, the CDR3 reads TGCAGCGTCGAATCGGGAGTCACCTACAATGAGCAGTTCTTC. This gives the protein CSVESGVTYNEQFF.

This clonotype was picked up many times. The rearrangement joins TRBV20-1 to TRBJ2-4, with D perhaps TRBD2 (7 bases). There are 15 residues in the CDR3. Germline CDR1 reads DFQATT; CDR2 reads SNEGSKA (reference sequence). V gave up 6 bases and J gave up 4 bases, with 19 bases separating them. CDR3 coding DNA: TGCAGTGCCCTTGAGGGGGGGCCGGGGAAAAACATTCAGTACTTC. Protein: CSALEGGPGKNIQYF.

This clonotype was seen ten or more times. J is TRBJ2-1 and V is TRBV12-3 or TRBV12-4; 11 nucleotides agree with TRBD2. The CDR3 covers 14 residues. The trim removed 3 bases at V and 10 bases at J, leaving 5 bases unmatched. This chain's CDR3 is CASSFSGGAGEQFF. As DNA, the CDR3 is TGTGCCAGCAGTTTTAGCGGGGGGGCTGGGGAGCAGTTCTTC.

In its sample, this clonotype was seen many times. This rearrangement joins TRBV2 to TRBJ2-5, with 7 bases identical to TRBD1. CDR1 SNHLY and CDR2 FYNNEI come from the germline V gene. The CDR3 contains 14 residues. V was pared by 7 bases and J by 2 bases, with 7 bases of the junction left unmatched. DNA of the CDR3: TGTGCCAGCAACCGATGGGGACAGCAAGAGACCCAGTACTTC. Translated, it gives CASNRWGQQETQYF.

This clonotype occurred many times. The J gene is TRBJ2-1, the V gene TRBV28, with D perhaps TRBD1 (5 bases). Germline-derived CDR1 and CDR2 are MDHEN and SYDVKM. The CDR3 is 14 amino acids. The ends were cut back, 2 bases at V and 5 bases at J, with 10 bases in the middle. The DNA of the CDR3 is TGTGCCAGCAGTTTAGGGGCGAAAAACAATGAGCAGTTCTTC. This codes for CASSLGAKNNEQFF. Supplemented by reference TRBV28 and TRBJ2-1, the full variable domain reads DVKVTQSSRYLVKRTGEKVFLECVQDMDHENMFWYRQDPGLGLRLIYFSYDVKMKEKGDIPEGYSVSREKKERFSLILESASTNQTSMYLCASSLGAKNNEQFFGPGTRLTVL.

This clonotype was seen repeatedly, ten times or more. The chain links TRBV12-3 or TRBV12-4 to TRBJ2-6; D possibly corresponds to TRBD1 (6 bases). V gave up 7 bases and J gave up 12 bases, with 13 bases separating them. CDR3 length: 12 residues. The CDR3 DNA sequence: TGTGCCAGCACTCGACAGGTGGGCGTCCTGACTTTC. Its translation is CASTRQVGVLTF.

This clonotype was picked up many times. The V call is TRBV20-1, the J call TRBJ2-1; the match to TRBD2 covers 12 bases. The V gene's germline CDR1 is DFQATT and CDR2 SNEGSKA (reference sequence). With 7 bases clipped from V and 10 bases from J, the junction kept 8 bases outside the gene matches. This CDR3 contains 13 residues. This CDR3 is CSGGLAGTGEQFF. The CDR3 nucleotides read TGCAGTGGTGGACTAGCGGGGACTGGCGAGCAGTTCTTC.

This clonotype was seen a handful of times. CDR3 amino acids: CSAHRQGANTGELFF. The CDR3 DNA sequence: TGCAGTGCCCACAGACAGGGGGCGAACACCGGGGAGCTGTTTTTT. This sequence joins TRBV20-1 and TRBJ2-2; 9 bases align to TRBD1. Germline values: CDR1 DFQATT, CDR2 SNEGSKA (reference sequence). This CDR3 spans 15 amino acids. Trimming at V came to 6 bases and at J to 0 bases, leaving 5 bases not matched to a gene.

The chain has TRBV5-4 and TRBJ2-1; D call uncertain. Germline-derived CDR1 and CDR2 are SGHNT and YYREEE (reference sequence). The CDR3 is 13 residues long. Between the trimmed V and J ends, which lost 0 bases and 6 bases, there was a span of 7 bases. The CDR3 loop reads CASSLGLFNEQFF. DNA of the CDR3: TGTGCCAGCAGCTTGGGACTGTTCAATGAGCAGTTCTTC. The whole variable domain, remainder taken from reference TRBV5-4 and TRBJ2-1, is ETGVTQSPTHLIKTRGQQVTLRCSSQSGHNTVSWYQQALGQGPQFIFQYYREEENGRGNFPPRFSGLQFPNYSSELNVNALELDDSALYLCASSLGLFNEQFFGPGTRLTVL.

This clonotype was seen repeatedly, ten times or more. V usage is TRBV28 and J usage is TRBJ1-1; 8 bases fit TRBD1. Trimming took 2 bases from V and 0 from J; bases not matched to a gene: 2. This CDR3 has 15 residues. Germline-derived CDR1 and CDR2 are MDHEN and SYDVKM. This chain's CDR3 is CASSLPDRVNTEAFF. Here the CDR3 DNA reads TGTGCCAGCAGTTTACCGGACAGGGTGAACACTGAAGCTTTCTTT.

This clonotype occurred a few times. The gene calls are TRBV7-9 and TRBJ1-5, with D unresolved. V lost 4 bases, J lost 7 bases, and 14 bases lay in between. Germline V lookup: CDR1 SEHNR, CDR2 FQNEAQ (reference sequence). This CDR3 has 14 residues. The CDR3 DNA is TGTGCCAGCAGCTATAGGCGGGGTTTCCAGCCCCAGCATTTT. Translated: CASSYRRGFQPQHF.

This clonotype was seen repeatedly, ten times or more. This chain uses TRBV29-1 with TRBJ2-1, with D possibly being TRBD1 or TRBD2 (5 bases each). Between the trimmed V and J ends, which lost 4 bases and 3 bases, there was a span of 10 bases. CDR1 and CDR2 (germline): SQVTM, ANQGSEA. The CDR3 is 13 residues long. The CDR3 loop is CSVGGTNYNEQFF. CDR3 in DNA: TGCAGCGTTGGAGGGACGAACTACAATGAGCAGTTCTTC.

This chain joins TRBV30 and TRBJ2-1, with TRBD2 identical over 8 bases. CDR3 length equals 17 residues. V trimming: 3 bases; J trimming: 7 bases; junction bases outside the gene matches: 17. In germline, CDR1 is GTSNPN, CDR2 SVGIG (reference sequence). The DNA for the CDR3 is TGTGCCTGGAGCCCGCTTGAGGGTCTAGCGGGTCGTAATGAGCAGTTCTTC. The encoded protein is CAWSPLEGLAGRNEQFF.

This clonotype was found many times. The chain has TRBV11-2 and TRBJ2-5; 13 bases line up with TRBD2. The CDR3 is 14 amino acids. V lost 4 bases and J lost 4; bases outside the gene matches: 0. The germline V gene has CDR1 SGHAT and CDR2 FQNNGV. The CDR3 protein is CASSWTSGGETQYF. The CDR3 nucleotides are TGTGCCAGCAGCTGGACTAGCGGGGGAGAGACCCAGTACTTC.

The J gene is TRBJ2-7, the V gene TRBV7-9, with D possibly matching TRBD2 (7 bases). CDR1 and CDR2 (germline): SEHNR, FQNEAQ (reference sequence). Trimming left V 4 bases short and J 3 bases short, with 13 bases between. The CDR3 totals 14 residues. The CDR3, as DNA: TGTGCCAGCAGCTCTAGGGGGGGGTTCTACGAGCAGTACTTC. Its protein is CASSSRGGFYEQYF.

This clonotype turned up a few times. The V gene is TRBV5-6, the J gene TRBJ2-3; 9 bases align to TRBD2. The CDR3 contains 15 residues. The germline CDR1 and CDR2 sequences are SGHDT and YYEEEE. V lost 0 bases to trimming and J lost 6 bases; unmatched junction nucleotides: 5. CDR3 loop: CASSLDGGRADTQYF. In DNA form, the CDR3 reads TGTGCCAGCAGCTTGGACGGCGGGAGGGCCGATACGCAGTATTTT.

This clonotype was recorded many times. The rearrangement uses TRBV3-1 and TRBJ1-5, with D unresolved. With 3 bases removed from V and 2 bases from J, the gap between germline ends came to 8 bases. The CDR3 contains 14 residues. Germline CDR1 reads LGHDT; CDR2 reads YNNKEL (reference sequence). The CDR3 DNA reads as TGTGCCAGCAGCCATGGCCGTGGCAATCAGCCCCAGCATTTT. Its protein product is CASSHGRGNQPQHF.

This clonotype was detected only a few times. The chain joins TRBV5-6 to TRBJ2-7; the D is unclear. Germline CDR1 and CDR2: SGHDT and YYEEEE. There are 14 residues in the CDR3. Deletions cut 2 bases from V and 2 bases from J, with 11 bases between. The CDR3 DNA is TGTGCCAGCAGCTTTGGGTCAGCCACCTACGAGCAGTACTTC. Translating gives CASSFGSATYEQYF. Drawing the rest from reference TRBV5-6 and TRBJ2-7, the complete variable domain is DAGVTQSPTHLIKTRGQQVTLRCSPKSGHDTVSWYQQALGQGPQFIFQYYEEEERQRGNFPDRFSGHQFPNYSSELNVNALLLGDSALYLCASSFGSATYEQYFGPGTRLTVT.

This clonotype was recorded at least ten times. This chain links TRBV3-1 with TRBJ2-3; D is unclear. Germline V lookup: CDR1 LGHDT, CDR2 YNNKEL (reference sequence). The CDR3 has 12 residues. V shed 8 bases and J shed 0 bases, with 6 bases lying between them. The chain's CDR3 is CASVSSTDTQYF. DNA for the CDR3: TGTGCCAGCGTAAGTAGCACAGATACGCAGTATTTT.

As regards this clonotype: This clone may be a read error of a much larger clone one base away. The chain has TRBV29-1 and TRBJ2-3, with D perhaps given as TRBD1 or TRBD2 (6 bases each). The V gene's germline CDR1 is SQVTM and CDR2 ANQGSEA. This CDR3 contains 15 residues. CDR3 sequence (DNA): TGCAGTGCCAGAAAAGGGGGGTCCCCTCATAATACGGAGTATTTT. This encodes CSARKGGSPHNTEYF.

This clonotype was counted only a few times. The chain recombines TRBV5-1 with TRBJ2-1; 13 nucleotides align to TRBD2. Germline V CDR1 and CDR2: SGHRS, YFSETQ. The CDR3 runs to 16 residues. Trimming cost V 0 bases and J 8 bases; bases outside gene matches: 5. The CDR3, as DNA: TGCGCCAGCAGCTTGGACGGACTAGCGGGGGCGTATGAGCAGTTCTTC. As protein: CASSLDGLAGAYEQFF.

The chain joins TRBV6-9 to TRBJ1-2; maybe TRBD1 (5 bases). The germline V and J ends were trimmed by 3 bases and 4 bases, with 24 bases remaining between them. The CDR3 extends over 18 amino acids. CDR1 and CDR2 from the germline V gene are MNHGY and SVAAGI. In DNA form, the CDR3 reads TGTGCCAGCAGTTACGGGGTCCCACAGGACACACTAGTCTATGGCTACACCTTC. Its protein is CASSYGVPQDTLVYGYTF.

DNA of the CDR3: TGCGCCAGCAAACCTCCGGGAGCCACCTACAATGAGCAGTTCTTC. This translates into CASKPPGATYNEQFF. The V and J genes are TRBV4-1 and TRBJ2-1, with a weak D call TRBD2 (6 bases). V shed 7 bases and J shed 2 bases, with 15 bases lying between them. The CDR3 spans 15 residues. In germline, CDR1 is MGHRA, CDR2 YSYEKL.

The chain combines TRBV19 with TRBJ2-2, with D perhaps being TRBD1 or TRBD2 (5 bases each). The CDR3 covers 16 residues. From germline, CDR1 is LNHDA and CDR2 SQIVND (reference sequence). V lost 6 bases to trimming and J lost 2 bases, with 16 bases between them. The CDR3 bases are TGTGCCAGTAGACCTTGGGTTGGGGGTAACACCGGGGAGCTGTTTTTT. Protein sequence: CASRPWVGGNTGELFF.

This chain joins TRBV19 and TRBJ2-2; D is unresolved. Trimming shortened V by 3 bases and J by 0 bases, and 14 bases separated the two germline ends. CDR3 length: 17 amino acids. In germline, CDR1 is LNHDA, CDR2 SQIVND (reference sequence). CDR3 coding DNA: TGTGCCAGTAGTATTGGACGCAGGAGAGCGAACACCGGGGAGCTGTTTTTT. As protein: CASSIGRRRANTGELFF.

The V gene is TRBV4-1, the J gene TRBJ1-6; 8 nucleotides agree with TRBD1. Germline V gives CDR1 MGHRA, CDR2 YSYEKL. J was trimmed by 3 bases and V by 0 bases; bases with no gene match: 4. This CDR3 contains 17 residues. DNA of the CDR3: TGCGCCAGCAGCCAAGACGGACAGGGCGACTATAATTCACCCCTCCACTTT. It yields the protein CASSQDGQGDYNSPLHF.

This clonotype has at least ten counts. CDR3 nucleotides: TGTGCCAGCAGATTCATACCCAATTCACCCCTCCACTTT. Translated: CASRFIPNSPLHF. This sequence joins TRBV12-3 or TRBV12-4 and TRBJ1-6; D call uncertain. The CDR3 is 13 amino acids. V was clipped by 6 bases and J by 7 bases, with 10 bases between them.

Note on this clonotype: A much larger clone sits a single nucleotide away, making a read error possible. The genes are TRBV6-1 and TRBJ2-1; 13 nucleotides match TRBD2. The junction had 5 bases not matched to a gene; V was cut back by 3 bases and J by 0 bases. This CDR3 is built from 18 residues. The germline gives CDR1 MNHNS, CDR2 SASEGT. CDR3 in DNA: TGTGCCAGCAGTGAGGGACTAGCGGGGACCTCCTCCTACAATGAGCAGTTCTTC. It specifies CASSEGLAGTSSYNEQFF.